These T cell receptor beta chains were read from a single sample in a study of control samples from healthy donors and cancer patients. Profiled with immunoSEQ multiplex PCR; TCRdb holds only in-frame clones, not every one. The sample has approximately 20,000 clones, about 86% seen once. Sequenced sample: PBMCs. Every receptor here comes from a woman aged 70-85 years with colorectal cancer. CDR3s include the opening cysteine and the closing phenylalanine or tryptophan. A D gene is named only where the DNA matches it firmly. The size of a clone is reported for some rows only, either as once, few or many, or as a class for expanded clones.

D	length	V	J	size	DNA	CDR3
.	14	TRBV7-9	TRBJ1-4	few	TGTGCCAGCAGCTTTGGGCAGGGGTATGAAAAACTGTTTTTT	CASSFGQGYEKLFF
TRBD2	15	TRBV9	TRBJ2-1	few	TGTGCCAGCAGCGTAGGGAGCGGGGGGTACAATGAGCAGTTCTTC	CASSVGSGGYNEQFF
.	14	TRBV10-3	TRBJ2-5	.	TGTGCCATCCGCCGGGACCCAGAGGAGGAGACCCAGTACTTC	CAIRRDPEEETQYF
.	14	TRBV5-6	TRBJ1-2	once	TGTGCCAGCAGCTCGACAGTAGCTAACTATGGCTACACCTTC	CASSSTVANYGYTF
.	15	TRBV5-1	TRBJ1-1	.	TGCGCCAGCAGCTCAACGCTTGCGGGGAACCCAAAAGCTTTCTTT	CASSSTLAGNPKAFF
TRBD1	13	TRBV18	TRBJ2-1	.	TGTGCCAGCTCACCGGGACAGATGAATGAGCAGTTCTTC	CASSPGQMNEQFF
.	15	TRBV5-1	TRBJ2-3	.	TGCGCCAGCAGCTTGGGCCCGGGAGACACAGATACGCAGTATTTT	CASSLGPGDTDTQYF
.	13	TRBV5-1	TRBJ2-3	.	TGCGCCAGCAGCTTCCCCGGCACAGATACGCAGTATTTT	CASSFPGTDTQYF
.	14	TRBV3-1/TRBV3-2	TRBJ1-1	.	TGTGCCAGCAGCCCTTCGGGGGTCCTTCCTGAAGCTTTCTTT	CASSPSGVLPEAFF
TRBD1	17	TRBV15	TRBJ1-4	.	TGTGCCACCAGCAGACGCTTCCCGGGACAGCTCAATGAAAAACTGTTTTTT	CATSRRFPGQLNEKLFF
.	15	TRBV6-5	TRBJ1-5	once	TGTGCCAGCAGGGAGGTCCACCAGGGCAATCAGCCCCAGCATTTT	CASREVHQGNQPQHF
.	13	TRBV4-3	TRBJ1-2	.	TGCGCCAGCAGCCAAGATAGAGAGCGAGGCTACACCTTC	CASSQDRERGYTF
TRBD2	13	TRBV3-1/TRBV3-2	TRBJ2-7	.	TGTGCCAGCAGCCGGGCGGGAGGGGCCGAGCAGTACTTC	CASSRAGGAEQYF
.	17	TRBV7-9	TRBJ1-1	.	TGTGCCAGCAGCCGGCTGACCTCTGGGCCGAAGAACACTGAAGCTTTCTTT	CASSRLTSGPKNTEAFF
.	15	TRBV6-6	TRBJ2-7	.	TGTGCCAGCAGTTACGACCGACATCGCACCTACGAGCAGTACTTC	CASSYDRHRTYEQYF
.	15	TRBV7-8	TRBJ2-5	.	TGTGCCAGCAGCTTAGGGGGGACAAGACAAGAGACCCAGTACTTC	CASSLGGTRQETQYF